A selection of T cell receptor beta chains follows, all from one sample in a study of cytomegalovirus exposure and HLA in healthy donors. Data came from immunoSEQ multiplex PCR; TCRdb stores just in-frame clones and leaves some out. The table shows 65,000 to 85,000 clones, with under 80% occurring only once. Sequencing was performed on PBMCs. The source of these receptors is a man in his fifties or sixties in good health and CMV-seropositive. Both conserved end residues are part of each CDR3. The D gene is left open where the match is weak. Only part of the rows carry a size: once, few, many, or a class if the clone is expanded.

cdr3_nt cdr3_aa clone_size v_call d_call j_call
TGTGCCAGCAGTCACAGAACAGGGATTAAGGAGACCCAGTACTTC CASSHRTGIKETQYF NA TRBV7-9 NA TRBJ2-5
TGTGCCATCAGTCCAGGGTCCTACGAGCAGTACTTC CAISPGSYEQYF NA TRBV10-3 NA TRBJ2-7
TGTGCCAGCTCACCTGGGACTCTCGGGTACAATGAGCAGTTCTTC CASSPGTLGYNEQFF NA TRBV18 NA TRBJ2-1
TGTGCCAGCAGCGTGACAGGGTGGGAAGAGACCCAGTACTTC CASSVTGWEETQYF NA TRBV9 TRBD1 TRBJ2-5
TGTGCCAGCAGCCCCGGCGGAAGAGGAAACACCATATATTTT CASSPGGRGNTIYF NA TRBV5-6 NA TRBJ1-3
TGTGCCACCGCAGGGGGCGCTGAGGAAAAACTGTTTTTT CATAGGAEEKLFF NA TRBV10-3 TRBD1 TRBJ1-4
TGTGCCAGCAGCCCGCGGACTAGCGATGATGTGGCGTGGGGAGAGACCCAGTACTTC CASSPRTSDDVAWGETQYF few TRBV7-9 TRBD2 TRBJ2-5
TGTTCCAGCAGCTTGGCGGACAGGGGGCGCCACGAGCAGTACTTC CSSSLADRGRHEQYF NA TRBV7-9 TRBD1 TRBJ2-7
TGTGCCAGCAGCGTATTAGCGGGACTCTCCTACGAGCAGTACTTC CASSVLAGLSYEQYF NA TRBV7-2 TRBD2 TRBJ2-7
TGTGCCACCAGCAGATCTTTAATAAGAATAGCGGTAGGCACAGATACGCAGTATTTT CATSRSLIRIAVGTDTQYF NA TRBV15 NA TRBJ2-3
TGTGCCAGCAGCGCTTGGGCAGAATATAATGAAAAACTGTTTTTT CASSAWAEYNEKLFF NA TRBV7-6 NA TRBJ1-4
TGTGCCAGCAGTGAACGACAGGCCCTCTCTGGAAACACCATATATTTT CASSERQALSGNTIYF NA TRBV6-1 NA TRBJ1-3
TGTGCCAGCAGCCAAGATCGGGAGACCCAGTACTTC CASSQDRETQYF NA TRBV4-2 NA TRBJ2-5
TGTGCCAGCAGGGGACAGGGTTCCTACGAGCAGTACTTC CASRGQGSYEQYF few TRBV6-6 TRBD1 TRBJ2-7
TGCGCCAGCAGCTCAACAGGGACCACCTACGAGCAGTACTTC CASSSTGTTYEQYF NA TRBV5-1 NA TRBJ2-7
TGTGCCTGGAGTCGGGACTTGCCTACCTACGAGCAGTACTTC CAWSRDLPTYEQYF NA TRBV30 NA TRBJ2-7
TGCGCCAGCAGTTCCGGGACTCCCGAAGGAGAGCAGTACTTC CASSSGTPEGEQYF NA TRBV5-1 NA TRBJ2-7
TGTGCCAGCAGCCTTAGGGGGTCCTACGAGCAGTACTTC CASSLRGSYEQYF few TRBV27 NA TRBJ2-7
TGTGCCTGGAACGGGGCAGGGGCACCCCTCCACTTC CAWNGAGAPLHF NA TRBV30 NA TRBJ1-6
TGTGCCTGGACCCTAGGGGGAGGGACAGATACGCAGTATTTT CAWTLGGGTDTQYF once TRBV30 NA TRBJ2-3
TGCGCCAGCAGTGTCGGAGCTGCGAACACCGGGGAGCTGTTTTTT CASSVGAANTGELFF NA TRBV10-1 NA TRBJ2-2
TGCGCCAGCAGAAACGGGACATCCGCTACAGATACGCAGTATTTT CASRNGTSATDTQYF NA TRBV5-1 NA TRBJ2-3
TGTGCCAGCAGCACCCGACAGGGCGGTGGCTATGGCTACACCTTC CASSTRQGGGYGYTF NA TRBV7-2 TRBD1 TRBJ1-2
TGTGCCAGCTCCCAAACCAGAGACAGGGGGACCTACGAGCAGTACTTC CASSQTRDRGTYEQYF few TRBV18 TRBD1 TRBJ2-7
TGCGCCAGCAGCTCCGGACAGGGCACTAACTATGGCTACACCTTC CASSSGQGTNYGYTF NA TRBV5-1 TRBD1 TRBJ1-2
TGTGCCAGCAGTCTGACAGGGGGGAGCTCCTACGAGCAGTACTTC CASSLTGGSSYEQYF few TRBV11-2 TRBD1 TRBJ2-7
TGTGCCAGCAGCTCACCCGGGACTAGGGTAACTCGAGATACGCAGTATTTT CASSSPGTRVTRDTQYF NA TRBV9 TRBD2 TRBJ2-3
TGCGCCAGCAACAAAGGGGGGGCTACCTACGAGCAGTACTTC CASNKGGATYEQYF NA TRBV5-1 NA TRBJ2-7
TGTGCCAGGGAGACCCAACTTACCAGATACAATGAGCAGTTCTTC CARETQLTRYNEQFF few TRBV6-4 NA TRBJ2-1
TGTGCCAGCCTGGGGCCCAGACTTGGAAAACTGTTTTTT CASLGPRLGKLFF NA TRBV2 NA TRBJ1-4
TGCAGCGTCGCCGGGACAGGGAAGGCCGGGGAGCTGTTTTTT CSVAGTGKAGELFF NA TRBV29-1 TRBD1 TRBJ2-2
TGTGCCAGCAGTCTAAAAGAGACCCAGTACTTC CASSLKETQYF NA TRBV7-8 NA TRBJ2-5
TGCGCCAGCAGCTTGAATGGGGGAGGGAGGGAGCCCCAGCATTTT CASSLNGGGREPQHF NA TRBV5-1 NA TRBJ1-5
TGTGCCAGCAGCCAGGGTCTGGGCGGGAGGTACGAGCAGTACTTC CASSQGLGGRYEQYF NA TRBV4-2 TRBD2 TRBJ2-7
TGTGCCAGTGCTCCCGGGACTAGCGGGACGATAACCGGGGAGCTGTTTTTT CASAPGTSGTITGELFF NA TRBV19 TRBD2 TRBJ2-2
TGTGCCAGCTCTCCGGGACAGGAGACCCATGGCTACACCTTC CASSPGQETHGYTF once TRBV18 TRBD1 TRBJ1-2
TGTGCCAGTATAGGGACAGTTAATTCACCCCTCCACTTT CASIGTVNSPLHF NA TRBV2 TRBD1 TRBJ1-6
TGTGCCAGCAGCTTGACCGGGAGGTCCTCTTACACAGATACGCAGTATTTT CASSLTGRSSYTDTQYF NA TRBV5-4 TRBD2 TRBJ2-3
TGTGCCAGCAGCTTACCTTCGTATCCCAATGAAAAACTGTTTTTT CASSLPSYPNEKLFF NA TRBV7-9 NA TRBJ1-4
TGCGCCAGCAGCTTAGGAGACAGGGCTATCGGCACTGAAGCTTTCTTT CASSLGDRAIGTEAFF NA TRBV5-1 TRBD1 TRBJ1-1
TGTGCCAGCAGCCTCTCTGGGGCCAACGTCCTGACTTTC CASSLSGANVLTF once TRBV27 NA TRBJ2-6
TGTGCCAGCAGCGTAAGTCACTCGTATGGCTACACCTTC CASSVSHSYGYTF NA TRBV9 NA TRBJ1-2
TGTGCCAGTAGTACCTCAGGGAACACTGAAGCTTTCTTT CASSTSGNTEAFF once TRBV19 NA TRBJ1-1
TGTGCCAGCAGCCTTACCCAGGGACTAGCGAGCGAGCAGTACTTC CASSLTQGLASEQYF once TRBV11-2 TRBD2 TRBJ2-7
TGTGCCAGCAGCTTAAGTAGGGGCGGGATGATGCGGGAGAGGGATACGCAGTATTTT CASSLSRGGMMRERDTQYF NA TRBV7-2 TRBD2 TRBJ2-3
TGTGCCAGTAGACATCTGAACAATCAGCCCCAGCATTTT CASRHLNNQPQHF once TRBV19 NA TRBJ1-5
TGTGCCAGCAGACAGGGGGTTAGCTCCTACAATGAGCAGTTCTTC CASRQGVSSYNEQFF NA TRBV6-1 TRBD1 TRBJ2-1
TGTGCCAGTGGTAGGGAGAAGCGAGAAGCTTTCTTT CASGREKREAFF NA TRBV2 NA TRBJ1-1
TGCAGCGTCCCGGGACAGGGGGAAGAGACCCAGTACTTC CSVPGQGEETQYF NA TRBV29-1 TRBD1 TRBJ2-5
TGTGCCAGCAGTGCCCTGGGGGCGGGTCTAAATGAGCAGTTCTTC CASSALGAGLNEQFF once TRBV6-5 NA TRBJ2-1
TGTGCCAGCAGCTTACTCAGCGGGGGGGGTGGCGAGCAGTACTTC CASSLLSGGGGEQYF few TRBV7-6 TRBD2 TRBJ2-7
TGTGCCAGCAGCGGGGGGGGGTCCTTGGGGGAGACCCAGTACTTC CASSGGGSLGETQYF NA TRBV9 TRBD2 TRBJ2-5
TGTGCCAGCAGCGCAGCTTCGGACAGCTCCTACAATGAGCAGTTCTTC CASSAASDSSYNEQFF NA TRBV13 NA TRBJ2-1
TGTGCCAGCAGCCAGAACTCCGACGGGATCCGTGGCTACACCTTC CASSQNSDGIRGYTF NA TRBV5-4 NA TRBJ1-2
TGTGCCCGCGGATGGTCATATCCTGAAGCTTTCTTT CARGWSYPEAFF once TRBV2 NA TRBJ1-1
TGCGCCAGCGCGCGGGGGCAGCAGAACACTGAAGCTTTCTTT CASARGQQNTEAFF NA TRBV5-1 NA TRBJ1-1
TGTGCCAGCAGCCAAAGGGGGGGAGGGATCACAGATACGCAGTATTTT CASSQRGGGITDTQYF NA TRBV7-8 NA TRBJ2-3